Listed here are 9 T cell receptor beta chains from one sample, sequenced in a study of blood T cell repertoires in COVID-19. Using immunoSEQ multiplex PCR, the repertoire was profiled, and TCRdb retains in-frame clones only, with some absent. The data hold 290,000 or so clones, with about nine tenths observed a single time. The sequencing input was peripheral blood. All receptors derive from a man aged 18 to 30 with active or convalescent COVID-19.

This chain's CDR3 is CASSTAGGPEQFF. Here the CDR3 DNA reads TGTGCCAGTAGTACCGCAGGGGGCCCTGAGCAGTTCTTC. The chain is built from TRBV19 and TRBJ2-1; 8 nucleotides match TRBD1. Trimming at V came to 4 bases and at J to 9 bases, leaving 5 bases not matched to a gene. Germline V gene sequence: CDR1 LNHDA, CDR2 SQIVND (reference sequence). The CDR3 length is 13 residues.

J is TRBJ2-1 and V is TRBV5-1, with 10 bases lining up with TRBD2. J was trimmed by 7 bases and V by 5 bases; bases with no gene match: 6. CDR1 SGHRS and CDR2 YFSETQ come from the germline V gene. The CDR3 loop spans 14 amino acids. The CDR3 bases are TGCGCCAGCAGTAAATGGACTAGCGGAAATGAGCAGTTCTTC. It is translated as CASSKWTSGNEQFF.

V gene TRBV4-1 combines with J gene TRBJ1-3; maybe TRBD1 (5 bases). The V and J ends lost 1 base and 4 bases respectively, with 17 bases between them. Germline V gene sequence: CDR1 MGHRA, CDR2 YSYEKL. This CDR3 is built from 17 residues. CDR3 residues: CASSQASRDAGGNTIYF. As DNA, the CDR3 is TGCGCCAGCAGCCAAGCGTCCAGGGATGCGGGAGGAAACACCATATATTTT.

V usage is TRBV25-1 and J usage is TRBJ2-3, with a tentative D call TRBD1 (6 bases). V lost 3 bases and J lost 1, with 8 bases in between. The V gene's germline CDR1 is MGHDK and CDR2 SYGVNS. This CDR3 contains 14 residues. The CDR3 sequence: CASSDDRRTDTQYF. CDR3 DNA: TGTGCCAGCAGTGACGACAGGCGCACAGATACGCAGTATTTT.

The rearrangement links TRBV4-2 to TRBJ1-2; D may be TRBD1 (6 bases). V was trimmed by 3 bases and J by 0 bases, leaving 14 bases between them. The CDR3 is made up of 16 amino acids. Germline CDR1 LGHNA, CDR2 YNFKEQ. The CDR3 loop is CASSQSGGRANYGYTF. In DNA form, the CDR3 reads TGTGCCAGCAGCCAGAGCGGGGGGCGGGCTAACTATGGCTACACCTTC.

V gene TRBV9 combines with J gene TRBJ2-1; weak D call: TRBD2 (6 bases). The CDR3 length is 11 residues. Trimming pared 10 bases from V and 6 bases from J, leaving 11 bases between. Germline lookup yields CDR1 SGDLS and CDR2 YYNGEE. The CDR3 DNA reads as TGTGCCGGGAGGAGGGGCAATGAGCAGTTCTTC. This sequence encodes CAGRRGNEQFF.

The chain couples TRBV6-5 to TRBJ1-1; a weak D match, TRBD1 (6 bases). In germline, CDR1 is MNHEY, CDR2 SVGAGI. V was shortened by 0 bases and J by 7 bases, with 12 bases between the two germline ends. The length of the CDR3 is 14 residues. CDR3 region: CASSYSGGAREAFF. In DNA form, the CDR3 reads TGTGCCAGCAGTTACTCGGGGGGGGCACGTGAAGCTTTCTTT.

The chain uses TRBV24-1 and TRBJ2-3; 9 bases map to TRBD2. Germline V gene sequence: CDR1 KGHDR, CDR2 SFDVKD. The CDR3 is 16 residues long. J was trimmed by 5 bases and V by 3 bases; bases with no gene match: 8. The CDR3 here is CATSDGAGGPRDTQYF. The CDR3 DNA reads TGTGCCACCAGTGATGGGGCGGGAGGGCCCCGAGATACGCAGTATTTT.

The rearrangement uses TRBV7-9 and TRBJ1-4; 9 bases align to TRBD1. This CDR3 is 15 amino acids long. CDR1 is SEHNR, CDR2 FQNEAQ, per germline (reference sequence). V was clipped by 4 bases and J by 7 bases; unmatched bases: 7. Here the CDR3 reads CASSSRDRDFEKLFF. Here the CDR3 DNA reads TGTGCCAGCAGCTCCCGGGACAGGGACTTTGAAAAACTGTTTTTT.